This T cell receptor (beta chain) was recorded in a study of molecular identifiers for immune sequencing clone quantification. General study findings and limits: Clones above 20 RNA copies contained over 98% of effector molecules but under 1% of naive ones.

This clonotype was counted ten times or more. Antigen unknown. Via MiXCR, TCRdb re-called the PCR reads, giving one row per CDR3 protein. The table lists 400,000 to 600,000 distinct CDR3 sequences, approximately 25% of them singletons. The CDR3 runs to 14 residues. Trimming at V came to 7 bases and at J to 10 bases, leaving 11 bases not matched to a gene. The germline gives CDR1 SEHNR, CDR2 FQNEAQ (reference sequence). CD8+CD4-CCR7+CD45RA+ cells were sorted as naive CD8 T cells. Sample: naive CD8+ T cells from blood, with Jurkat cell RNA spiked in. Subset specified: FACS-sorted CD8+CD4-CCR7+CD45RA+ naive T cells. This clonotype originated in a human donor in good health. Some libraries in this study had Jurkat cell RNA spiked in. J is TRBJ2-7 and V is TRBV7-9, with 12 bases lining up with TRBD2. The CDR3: CASKGSGLAGNQYF. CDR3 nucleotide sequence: TGTGCCAGCAAAGGTTCTGGACTAGCGGGGAATCAGTACTTC.